The 17 T cell receptor beta chains given below trace back to one sample, sequenced in a study of human T cells and chemical hapten exposure. TCRdb re-derived calls from the RACE reads in MiXCR, one entry per CDR3 protein. This table holds nearly 95,000 distinct CDR3 sequences, 11% found once. Time point given: patch test 2, 6 weeks after DPC sensitization. Treatment in this sample: therapeutic diphenylcyclopropenone sensitization with weekly scalp DPC. Here the sequenced sample was whole blood, taken in connection with sensitization to the hapten diphenylcyclopropenone (DPC). The receptors derive from a man aged 40-55 years with alopecia areata. Some clones in this sample may be carry-over from other donors' samples.

This clonotype was detected ten times or more. V and J are TRBV12-3 or TRBV12-4 and TRBJ2-1; 11 nucleotides align to TRBD2. The CDR3 is 15 amino acids. The V and J ends lost 3 bases and 7 bases, in that order; junction bases with no gene match: 5. The CDR3 coding sequence is TGTGCCAGCAGTTTTACTAGCGGGAGTGCAAATGAGCAGTTCTTC. The encoded protein is CASSFTSGSANEQFF.

This clonotype was recorded many times. This chain uses TRBV5-1 with TRBJ1-5; D gene ambiguous. V was shortened by 5 bases and J by 3 bases, with 9 bases between the two germline ends. The germline V gene encodes CDR1 SGHRS and CDR2 YFSETQ. The CDR3 contains 13 residues. CDR3 bases: TGCGCCAGCAGGCGGGATACCAATCAGCCCCAGCATTTT. It encodes CASRRDTNQPQHF.

Regarding this clonotype: At one of its ends the junction is not consistent with the germline gene, which may arise from a read error. The chain uses TRBV4-3 and TRBJ2-7, with 11 nucleotides matching TRBD2. The CDR3 loop spans 15 amino acids. Germline CDR1 LGHNA, CDR2 YSLEER. The CDR3 region has the DNA TGTGCCAGCAGCCAAATAGAACTAGCGGGAGACGAGCAGTACTTC. Translating gives CASSQIELAGDEQYF.

The chain employs TRBV7-9 and TRBJ2-3, with D possibly matching TRBD2 (5 bases). Germline loops: CDR1 SEHNR, CDR2 FQNEAQ (reference sequence). The CDR3 sequence is 15 residues long. Trimming removed 0 bases from V and 4 bases from J, with 11 bases in between. CDR3 sequence reads: CASSLATSGADTQYF. In nucleotides, the CDR3 is TGTGCCAGCAGCTTAGCCACGTCCGGGGCAGATACGCAGTATTTT.

This clonotype was counted at least ten times. This sequence joins TRBV6-6 and TRBJ2-3, with 8 positions matching TRBD1. CDR1 and CDR2 from the germline V gene are MNHNY and SVGAGI (reference sequence). The length of the CDR3 is 13 residues. The ends lost 7 bases at V and 5 bases at J; junction bases unmatched: 5. Here the CDR3 reads CASTLTGEDTQYF. DNA of the CDR3: TGTGCCAGCACCCTGACAGGGGAAGATACGCAGTATTTT.

The gene calls are TRBV30 and TRBJ1-1, with D possibly TRBD1 on 5 matching bases. Germline CDR1 reads GTSNPN; CDR2 reads SVGIG (reference sequence). CDR3 length: 12 amino acids. Trimming removed 5 bases at V and 1 base at J, with 8 bases between. The CDR3 region is CAWVGANTEAFF. DNA for the CDR3: TGTGCCTGGGTTGGGGCGAACACTGAAGCTTTCTTT.

This clonotype was detected a few times. This chain joins TRBV12-3 or TRBV12-4 and TRBJ2-1; D may be TRBD1 (5 bases). This CDR3 has 12 residues. V dropped 6 bases and J dropped 6 bases, with 9 bases sitting between them. CDR3 region: CASSSRGNEQFF. The DNA of the CDR3 is TGTGCCAGCAGCTCAAGGGGCAATGAGCAGTTCTTC.

This clonotype appeared many times. The chain has TRBV7-8 and TRBJ2-3; the D gene is possibly TRBD2 (7 bases). V lost 1 base to trimming and J lost 6 bases, with 20 bases between them. This CDR3 has 17 residues. Germline V lookup: CDR1 SGHVS, CDR2 FQNEAQ. CDR3: CASSLEGGGHRADTQYF. In DNA form, the CDR3 reads TGTGCCAGCAGCTTAGAAGGGGGGGGACACCGGGCTGATACGCAGTATTTT.

This clonotype showed up just a few times. The chain recombines TRBV29-1 with TRBJ2-3; TRBD2 agrees at 9 bases. The CDR3 runs to 15 residues. J was trimmed by 6 bases and V by 8 bases; bases with no gene match: 15. From germline, CDR1 is SQVTM and CDR2 ANQGSEA. CDR3 sequence: CSSSRVAGAVDTQYF. The DNA for the CDR3 is TGCAGCTCTTCAAGAGTAGCGGGAGCTGTTGATACGCAGTATTTT.

This clonotype was seen more than once but under ten times. The chain couples TRBV5-4 to TRBJ2-3, with 15 bases identical to TRBD2. This CDR3 region has 15 residues. The trim removed 2 bases at V and 9 bases at J, leaving 4 bases unmatched. Germline V gene lookup returns CDR1 SGHNT and CDR2 YYREEE (reference sequence). The CDR3 here is CASSLGTSGRSTQYF. DNA of the CDR3: TGTGCCAGCAGCTTAGGGACTAGCGGGAGGTCCACGCAGTATTTT. Variable domain in full (rest from reference TRBV5-4 and TRBJ2-3): ETGVTQSPTHLIKTRGQQVTLRCSSQSGHNTVSWYQQALGQGPQFIFQYYREEENGRGNFPPRFSGLQFPNYSSELNVNALELDDSALYLCASSLGTSGRSTQYFGPGTRLTVL.

J is TRBJ2-1 and V is TRBV14; 7 bases are shared with TRBD2. The CDR3 totals 17 residues. Losses at the gene ends were 0 bases for V and 2 bases for J; bases not matched to a gene: 7. The germline V gene has CDR1 SGHDN and CDR2 FVKESK. The CDR3 region is CASSQDTSAAPYNEQFF. The CDR3 region has the DNA TGTGCCAGCAGCCAAGACACTAGCGCAGCCCCCTACAATGAGCAGTTCTTC. The full variable domain, with the rest looked up from reference TRBV14 and TRBJ2-1, is EAGVTQFPSHSVIEKGQTVTLRCDPISGHDNLYWYRRVMGKEIKFLLHFVKESKQDESGMPNNRFLAERTGGTYSTLKVQPAELEDSGVYFCASSQDTSAAPYNEQFFGPGTRLTVL.

Only a few counts were recorded for this clonotype. For the CDR3, the DNA is TGCAGTGCACCCTCCGGGGTAGGCCGGGAAGAGACCCAGTACTTC. It yields the protein CSAPSGVGREETQYF. The V gene is TRBV20-1, the J gene TRBJ2-5, with D perhaps matching TRBD2 (5 bases). This CDR3 region has 15 residues. The germline V gene has CDR1 DFQATT and CDR2 SNEGSKA (reference sequence). Trimming took 6 bases from V and 3 from J, leaving 20 bases between them.

As DNA, the CDR3 is TGTGCCAGCAGTGATGTCTACCCCCTTACTCACAGGGGAGGTATGAGCACAGATACGCAGTATTTT. Protein: CASSDVYPLTHRGGMSTDTQYF. The chain has TRBV2 and TRBJ2-3; TRBD1 might be the D (7 bases). Trimming left V 3 bases short and J 0 bases short, with 31 bases between. There are 22 residues in the CDR3. Looked up from germline, CDR1 is SNHLY and CDR2 is FYNNEI.

Only a few counts were recorded for this clonotype. The CDR3 region is CASSPNYNEQFF. The DNA for the CDR3 is TGTGCCAGCAGCCCGAACTACAATGAGCAGTTCTTC. The chain is built from TRBV11-3 and TRBJ2-1; D is uncertain. V gave up 5 bases and J gave up 3 bases, with 5 bases separating them. The CDR3 extends over 12 amino acids. The V gene's germline CDR1 is SGHNT and CDR2 YENEEA.

V is TRBV9 and J is TRBJ2-5, with unresolved D. V was cut by 4 bases and J by 5 bases, with 18 bases left in between. The CDR3 length is 15 residues. The germline V gene encodes CDR1 SGDLS and CDR2 YYNGEE. The CDR3, as DNA: TGTGCCAGCAGCCGAAACTTCGATTGGGCTGAGACCCAGTACTTC. This gives the protein CASSRNFDWAETQYF. The full variable domain, with the rest looked up from reference TRBV9 and TRBJ2-5, is DSGVTQTPKHLITATGQRVTLRCSPRSGDLSVYWYQQSLDQGLQFLIQYYNGEERAKGNILERFSAQQFPDLHSELNLSSLELGDSALYFCASSRNFDWAETQYFGPGTRLLVL.

This clonotype was detected only a few times. The chain uses TRBV6-1 and TRBJ2-5, with 8 bases matching TRBD2. CDR3 length: 15 amino acids. Trimming removed 2 bases from V and 4 bases from J; junction bases left unmatched: 6. The V gene's germline CDR1 is MNHNS and CDR2 SASEGT. The CDR3 coding sequence is TGTGCCAGCAGTGAACTTCTCGGGAGGGGAGAGACCCAGTACTTC. Its protein is CASSELLGRGETQYF.

This clonotype was counted only a few times. The chain uses TRBV6-5 and TRBJ1-5; TRBD1 agrees at 9 bases. In germline, CDR1 is MNHEY, CDR2 SVGAGI. The CDR3 sequence is 17 residues long. Trimming removed 6 bases from V and 6 bases from J; junction bases left unmatched: 15. CDR3 amino acids: CASSPFRGQGSSQPQHF. CDR3 in DNA: TGTGCCAGCAGCCCGTTTCGGGGACAGGGTAGTTCTCAGCCCCAGCATTTT.